Given below is one T cell receptor beta chain in context. A read error may explain this, as a much larger clone is one base away. This specimen belongs to a study of blood T cells in healthy people across ages. Across the whole study: Per every two T cells, about one barcoded beta molecule was captured by template switching.

The J segment lost 1 base and the V segment lost 7 bases, leaving 16 bases of the junction unmatched. CDR1 SNHLY and CDR2 FYNNEI come from the germline V gene. This CDR3 has 18 amino acids. Donors were systemically healthy Caucasian individuals from Russia aged about 6 to 90 years. Then a second PCR, running roughly 6 to 11 cycles, was carried out with a sample-barcoded 5' primer and a J-beta primer mix. Via MiXCR, TCRdb re-called the 5' RACE reads, giving one row per CDR3 protein. Among about a million distinct CDR3 sequences listed, roughly 51% were seen once. The chain links TRBV2 to TRBJ2-4; 7 bases line up with TRBD1. Sequencing was carried out using blood. The clonotype originates from a woman aged 55-69 years in good health. CDR3: CASMPLLTGAEAKNIQYF. The CDR3 nucleotides are TGTGCCAGCATGCCCCTCCTAACAGGGGCGGAGGCCAAAAACATTCAGTACTTC.